This record looks at one T cell receptor (beta chain) sequence and its context. What it binds is unknown. The data were produced by immunoSEQ multiplex PCR, yet TCRdb's version contains in-frame clones alone and is incomplete. Among roughly 30,000 clones listed, 84% were seen once. Time point described: cycle 4 day 1 (C4D1), after less than 7 weeks of nivolumab. No patient escaped relapse after autologous stem cell transplantation, and brentuximab vedotin exposure varied. CD4+ T cells were purified from thawed PBMCs by negative selection. The data stem from a study of PD-1 blockade in classical Hodgkin lymphoma. Points from the study as a whole: Patients starting nivolumab under 1 year after ASCT were excluded. Possible causes of repertoire differences, disease activity or prior therapy, remain undefined.

Germline V gives CDR1 LNHDA, CDR2 SQIVND (reference sequence). The CDR3 consists of 15 residues. V was shortened by 8 bases and J by 0 bases, with 13 bases between the two germline ends. This chain joins TRBV19 and TRBJ2-2; D is uncertain. This material consisted of CD4+ T cells from blood, taken before the fourth cycle of nivolumab. The origin of this receptor is a human donor with classical Hodgkin lymphoma. In nucleotides, the CDR3 is TGTGCCAGTGCCAGGAAAACCGCGAACACCGGGGAGCTGTTTTTT. It codes for CASARKTANTGELFF.